A selection of T cell receptor beta chains follows, all from one sample in a study of blood T cell repertoires in COVID-19. Clones were read by immunoSEQ multiplex PCR, and TCRdb kept only the in-frame ones, dropping some. Of 110,000 or so clones listed, about nine tenths were seen once; the top ten hold approximately 7.9%. Source material: peripheral blood. The receptors originated from a man in his sixties or seventies who had recovered from COVID-19. Both conserved end residues are part of each CDR3. The D gene is left open where the match is weak. Size is omitted from some rows. Given values are once, few, many or a class for expanded clones.

clone_size cdr3_length d_call j_call v_call cdr3_nt cdr3_aa
NA 13 NA TRBJ2-3 TRBV18 TGTGCCAGCTCACCGGCTCGGGCAGATACGCAGTATTTT CASSPARADTQYF
NA 15 NA TRBJ1-2 TRBV7-9 TGTGCCAGCAGCTTAGGTTTAGGGGCTGGCTATGGCTACACCTTC CASSLGLGAGYGYTF
NA 14 TRBD2 TRBJ2-1 TRBV9 TGTGCCAGCAGCCCTAGCGGGGGGGCCTATGAGCAGTTCTTC CASSPSGGAYEQFF
NA 14 NA TRBJ2-4 TRBV5-1 TGCGCCAGCAGCTTGAACCCCGGAGAAAACATTCAGTACTTC CASSLNPGENIQYF
many 13 NA TRBJ2-2 TRBV24-1 TGTGCCACCAGTGATCCGGTCACCGGGGAGCTGTTTTTT CATSDPVTGELFF
NA 16 NA TRBJ1-4 TRBV4-2 TGTGCCAGCAGCCAAGGGGTCGGGGGGCAAAGTGAAAAACTGTTTTTT CASSQGVGGQSEKLFF
NA 13 NA TRBJ2-5 TRBV11-2 TGTGCCAGCAGCTTATGGGGAGAAGAGACCCAGTACTTC CASSLWGEETQYF
NA 11 TRBD2 TRBJ2-1 TRBV12-3/TRBV12-4 TGTGCCAGCAGTTTACAGGGGACTAGTTTCTTC CASSLQGTSFF
NA 14 TRBD2 TRBJ2-5 TRBV4-2 TGTGCCAGCAGCCAGGGGAGGGCGGGGGAGACCCAGTACTTC CASSQGRAGETQYF
once 15 TRBD1 TRBJ2-2 TRBV11-2 TGTGCCAGCAGCTTGTTACAGGGGGCTTCCGGGGAGCTGTTTTTT CASSLLQGASGELFF
NA 17 TRBD1 TRBJ2-4 TRBV18 TGTGCCAGCTCACCACCGACGACAGGGGCTAGATGGGGCATTCAGTACTTC CASSPPTTGARWGIQYF
few 15 NA TRBJ1-4 TRBV6-5 TGTGCCAGCAGTTATGACGGGACAACTAATGAAAAACTGTTTTTT CASSYDGTTNEKLFF
NA 16 NA TRBJ2-7 TRBV13 TGTGCCAGCAGCTTAAAGGGGAGGGGGAGGGCCTACGAGCAGTACTTC CASSLKGRGRAYEQYF
NA 12 NA TRBJ1-2 TRBV28 TGTGCCAGCACTCAGGGTGTTTACGGCTACACCTTC CASTQGVYGYTF
NA 14 NA TRBJ1-5 TRBV20-1 TGCAGTGCTAGTCGGACAAAGGGCAATCAGCCCCAGCATTTT CSASRTKGNQPQHF
NA 15 TRBD2 TRBJ2-3 TRBV28 TGTGCCAGCAGTTTATTGCGGGAGTTTGCAGATACGCAGTATTTT CASSLLREFADTQYF
NA 17 TRBD1 TRBJ2-1 TRBV9 TGTGCCAGCAGCGTAGACTGGGGGGGGACAGGGTTCAATGAGCAGTTCTTC CASSVDWGGTGFNEQFF
NA 13 NA TRBJ1-4 TRBV2 TGTGCCAGCAGTGAAGAGCGGAGAGTTAAACTGTTTTTT CASSEERRVKLFF
NA 14 NA TRBJ2-2 TRBV30 TGTGCCTGGAGTTTGGAGGGAAACACCGGGGAGCTGTTTTTT CAWSLEGNTGELFF
NA 15 TRBD1 TRBJ1-2 TRBV5-1 TGCGCCAGCAGCTTCCCGGGGACAGGAAACTATGGCTACACCTTC CASSFPGTGNYGYTF
NA 15 NA TRBJ1-1 TRBV4-1 TGCGCCAGCAGCCAAAATCACGGGGGTTGGACTGAAGCTTTCTTT CASSQNHGGWTEAFF
many 16 NA TRBJ2-3 TRBV9 TGTGCCAGCAGCGTTAGCGGATGGGCGGGCACAGATACGCAGTATTTT CASSVSGWAGTDTQYF
few 16 TRBD1 TRBJ2-7 TRBV28 TGTGCCAGCAGTTTTTGGTCGAGGGGGCTGAACTACGAGCAGTACTTC CASSFWSRGLNYEQYF
NA 17 TRBD1 TRBJ1-4 TRBV28 TGTGCCAGCAGTTTATGGTCAGGGGGCACAACTAATGAAAAACTGTTTTTT CASSLWSGGTTNEKLFF